These 20 T cell receptor beta chains share one sample of origin, sequenced in a study of human T cells and chemical hapten exposure (dated by TCRdb to about 2021). The library was produced with RACE. TCRdb names NextSeq 500 as the instrument used. TCRdb's own reprocessing of the public reads used fastp at Q25 and MiXCR and kept productive beta chains. CDR3 protein duplicates are merged, each entry listing the most common genes and DNA. For this sample there are about 120,000 distinct CDR3 sequences; about 13% appear just once. The ten largest clones add up to roughly 2.8% of the sample. The label giving this sample's time point can be read as: pre-sensitization, week 0. This sample's treatment or condition label indicates: therapeutic diphenylcyclopropenone sensitization with weekly scalp DPC. Sequencing was performed on whole blood, taken in connection with sensitization to the hapten diphenylcyclopropenone (DPC). The receptors come from a woman younger than 35 with alopecia areata. Some clones in this sample may be carry-over from other donors' samples.

The chain has TRBV6-5 and TRBJ2-3; D perhaps matches TRBD2 (5 bases). There are 13 residues in the CDR3. From germline, CDR1 is MNHEY and CDR2 SVGAGI. V was pared by 6 bases and J by 3 bases, with 10 bases between. CDR3 bases: TGTGCCAGCAGCACCAGGAGGACAGATACGCAGTATTTT. Protein: CASSTRRTDTQYF.

The table lists this clonotype with many counts. This rearrangement joins TRBV18 to TRBJ2-3, with 8 positions matching TRBD1. V lost 2 bases and J lost 1; bases outside the gene matches: 8. Germline V gene data show CDR1 as KGHSH and CDR2 as LQKENI. The CDR3 totals 17 residues. CDR3 coding DNA: TGTGCCAGCTCACCAATCCAGACAGGGGAGGGCACAGATACGCAGTATTTT. Amino acids: CASSPIQTGEGTDTQYF.

This CDR3 is CASSYLGGPYNEQFF. The CDR3 coding sequence is TGTGCCAGCAGTTACCTCGGGGGTCCCTACAATGAGCAGTTCTTC. The V gene is TRBV6-5, the J gene TRBJ2-1, with D possibly TRBD2 on 6 matching bases. The V gene's germline CDR1 is MNHEY and CDR2 SVGAGI. This CDR3 contains 15 residues. Trimming removed 2 bases at V and 2 bases at J, with 10 bases between.

The V gene is TRBV28, the J gene TRBJ2-1; 10 bases map to TRBD1. The CDR3 sequence is 16 residues long. CDR1 is MDHEN and CDR2 is SYDVKM in the germline V gene. The V gene end was trimmed by 6 bases and the J gene end by 6 bases; junction bases not matched to a gene: 11. The CDR3, as DNA: TGTGCCAGCAGCACACTCAGACAGGGGGCCCTCAATGAGCAGTTCTTC. Its translation: CASSTLRQGALNEQFF.

V gene TRBV5-1 combines with J gene TRBJ2-5, with 7 bases lining up with TRBD2. Per germline, CDR1 SGHRS and CDR2 YFSETQ. V was pared by 4 bases and J by 4 bases, with 16 bases of the junction left unmatched. The CDR3 runs 17 residues. This chain's CDR3 is CASSPGLPFLEAETQYF. The DNA for the CDR3 is TGCGCCAGCAGCCCGGGACTACCCTTCTTGGAGGCAGAGACCCAGTACTTC.

The V call is TRBV3-1, the J call TRBJ2-3, with a possible D match to TRBD2 (6 bases). CDR1 is LGHDT, CDR2 YNNKEL, per germline (reference sequence). Trimming cost V 2 bases and J 1 base, with 10 bases left between them. The CDR3 is 15 residues long. The CDR3 protein is CASSQRASGTDTQYF. As DNA, the CDR3 is TGTGCCAGCAGCCAACGGGCTAGCGGCACAGATACGCAGTATTTT.

The rearrangement uses TRBV11-2 and TRBJ2-2; unclear D gene. The CDR3 totals 13 residues. The ends were cut back, 0 bases at V and 6 bases at J, with 5 bases in the middle. CDR1 and CDR2 (germline): SGHAT, FQNNGV. CDR3 sequence reads: CASSLDGPGELFF. CDR3 sequence (DNA): TGTGCCAGCAGCTTAGATGGTCCCGGGGAGCTGTTTTTT.

As DNA, the CDR3 is TGTGCCAGCAGCTTAATCGGCAGCATGAACACTGAAGCTTTCTTT. Its protein is CASSLIGSMNTEAFF. The V gene is TRBV7-9, the J gene TRBJ1-1; no reliable D call. The germline gives CDR1 SEHNR, CDR2 FQNEAQ (reference sequence). V was pared by 2 bases and J by 0 bases, with 10 bases between. The CDR3 has 15 amino acids.

This clonotype was observed many times. One end of the junction does not line up with germline, which may come from a read error. V gene TRBV29-1 combines with J gene TRBJ1-1, with 11 bases aligning to TRBD1. The CDR3 loop spans 15 amino acids. The germline CDR1 and CDR2 sequences are SQVTM and ANQGSEA. The CDR3 sequence is CSIDWTGGVGTEAFF. CDR3 bases: TGCAGCATTGACTGGACAGGGGGCGTAGGCACTGAAGCTTTCTTT.

This chain connects TRBV11-2 to TRBJ1-5; D gene unclear. The CDR3 is 16 residues long. CDR1 is SGHAT, CDR2 FQNNGV, per germline. The V end was cut by 5 bases, the J end by 2 bases, with 16 bases between. The CDR3 loop reads CASSQPMGRGNQPQHF. DNA of the CDR3: TGTGCCAGCAGCCAACCTATGGGTCGTGGCAATCAGCCCCAGCATTTT.

V and J are TRBV3-1 and TRBJ1-3, with TRBD1 as a possible D gene (6 bases). The CDR3 covers 14 residues. Trimming cost V 8 bases and J 0 bases, with 11 bases left between them. In germline, CDR1 is LGHDT, CDR2 YNNKEL (reference sequence). The CDR3 bases are TGTGCCAGCTCGACAGGCCTCTCTGGAAACACCATATATTTT. It specifies CASSTGLSGNTIYF.

The chain recombines TRBV28 with TRBJ2-7; 13 bases line up with TRBD2. Germline V gives CDR1 MDHEN, CDR2 SYDVKM. V lost 4 bases and J lost 7; bases outside the gene matches: 7. This CDR3 has 15 amino acids. CDR3 nucleotide sequence: TGTGCCAGCAGTTCTCGGACTAGCGGGGGAGGAGAGCAGTACTTC. It translates to CASSSRTSGGGEQYF.

This clonotype occurred a few times. The genes are TRBV11-1 and TRBJ1-2, with a possible D match to TRBD1 (6 bases). The germline gives CDR1 SGHAT, CDR2 FQDESV (reference sequence). There are 12 residues in the CDR3. The V and J ends lost 5 bases and 7 bases respectively, with 11 bases between them. This CDR3 reads CASSQQGRGYTF. The DNA of the CDR3 is TGTGCCAGCAGCCAACAGGGTCGTGGCTACACCTTC.

This clonotype has a count of ten or more. The rearrangement joins TRBV6-2 or TRBV6-3 to TRBJ2-7; D is undetermined. The CDR3 has 15 amino acids. Germline CDR1 MNHEY, CDR2 SVGEGT. Trimming took 7 bases from V and 0 from J, leaving 16 bases between them. CDR3 sequence reads: CASTFGPGLSYEQYF. In DNA form, the CDR3 reads TGTGCCAGCACCTTTGGACCCGGCCTCTCCTACGAGCAGTACTTC.

This chain links TRBV2 with TRBJ1-6; 7 positions agree with TRBD1. The CDR3 length is 15 residues. The germline V gene has CDR1 SNHLY and CDR2 FYNNEI. The trim removed 6 bases at V and 6 bases at J, leaving 8 bases unmatched. The DNA for the CDR3 is TGTGCCAGCAGAGTCCGGGACAGTGCTAATTCACCCCTCCACTTT. It encodes CASRVRDSANSPLHF.

The chain joins TRBV29-1 to TRBJ1-1, with D possibly matching TRBD1 (5 bases). Germline V gene sequence: CDR1 SQVTM, CDR2 ANQGSEA. This CDR3 has 13 amino acids. The CDR3 DNA sequence: TGCAGAATTGACGTGGGGGGTCACACTGAAGCTTTCTTT. This translates into CRIDVGGHTEAFF.

The chain combines TRBV13 with TRBJ1-6; possible D gene TRBD1, 6 bases. This CDR3 spans 14 amino acids. Trimming took 4 bases from V and 7 from J, leaving 11 bases between them. CDR1 and CDR2 from the germline V gene are PRHDT and FYEKMQ (reference sequence). DNA for the CDR3: TGTGCCAGCAGCTGGACAGACCAAAATTCACCCCTCCACTTT. It codes for CASSWTDQNSPLHF.

The CDR3 loop is CASSWDRRGSYEQYF. The CDR3 DNA reads as TGTGCCAGCAGTTGGGACAGGAGGGGCTCCTACGAGCAGTACTTC. The gene calls are TRBV28 and TRBJ2-7, with 8 bases that match TRBD1. Germline-derived CDR1 and CDR2 are MDHEN and SYDVKM. V shed 4 bases and J 0 bases; nucleotides not matched to a gene: 5. The CDR3 sequence is 15 residues long.

In its sample, this clonotype was seen a few times. V is TRBV27 and J is TRBJ2-7; TRBD1 agrees at 8 bases. CDR3 length: 13 residues. The germline CDR1 and CDR2 sequences are MNHEY and SMNVEV (reference sequence). V lost 6 bases, J lost 5 bases, and 6 bases stayed unmatched. The DNA of the CDR3 is TGTGCCAGCAGCAGCAGGGGGCGGAACGAGCAGTACTTC. Its translation is CASSSRGRNEQYF.

The V and J genes are TRBV7-9 and TRBJ1-1; D remains unclear. In germline, CDR1 is SEHNR, CDR2 FQNEAQ (reference sequence). Trimming took 7 bases from V and 5 from J, leaving 14 bases between them. The CDR3 covers 13 residues. The CDR3 nucleotides read TGTGCCAGCACCAATATAGCGAGGACTGAAGCTTTCTTT. Amino acid sequence: CASTNIARTEAFF.